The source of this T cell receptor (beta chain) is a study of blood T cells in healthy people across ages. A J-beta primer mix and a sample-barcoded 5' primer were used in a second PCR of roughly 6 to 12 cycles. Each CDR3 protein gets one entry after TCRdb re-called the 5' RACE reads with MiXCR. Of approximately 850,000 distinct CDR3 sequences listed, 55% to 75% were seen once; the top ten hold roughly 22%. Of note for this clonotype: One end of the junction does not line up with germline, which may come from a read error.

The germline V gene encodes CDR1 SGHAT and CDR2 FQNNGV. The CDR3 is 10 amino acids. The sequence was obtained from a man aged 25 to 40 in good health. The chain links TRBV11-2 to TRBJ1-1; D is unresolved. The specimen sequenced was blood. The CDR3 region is CASRNTEASF. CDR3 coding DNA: TGTGCCAGCAGAAACACTGAAGCTTCCTTT.